Below, 5 T cell receptor beta chains from the same sample are listed, as sequenced in a study of response to subunit inactivated influenza vaccine (dated by TCRdb to the late 2010s). The protocol used for the library was RT-PCR. Sequenced on an Illumina HiSeq 2500. TCRdb passed the public sequencing reads through fastp at Q25 and MiXCR, retaining productive beta sequences. Every entry covers one CDR3 protein and lists the most common genes and DNA from its rows. The sample includes about 650,000 distinct CDR3 sequences, with 11% to 15% observed a single time. Of the sample, 7.5% to 9% is held by the ten largest clones. Sample: PBMCs from blood, taken 14 days before vaccination. The receptors stem from a man aged 50 to 60 who received an inactivated influenza vaccine. Donor details come from another sample of the same person, matched by shared clones.

This chain links TRBV2 with TRBJ2-7; D is possibly TRBD2 (6 bases). The CDR3 length is 13 residues. The germline V and J ends were trimmed by 7 bases and 3 bases, with 13 bases remaining between them. Germline loops: CDR1 SNHLY, CDR2 FYNNEI. The CDR3 sequence: CASKGSSVYEQYF. The CDR3, as DNA: TGTGCCAGCAAAGGGTCTAGCGTCTACGAGCAGTACTTC.

This clonotype was picked up a small number of times. J is TRBJ2-7 and V is TRBV7-9; TRBD1 matches 8 bases. Per germline, CDR1 SEHNR and CDR2 FQNEAQ (reference sequence). The V gene end was trimmed by 5 bases and the J gene end by 4 bases; junction bases not matched to a gene: 10. The CDR3 has 15 amino acids. In DNA form, the CDR3 reads TGTGCCAGCAGCGCGGGACAGGACGTGCCTTACGAGCAGTACTTC. Its translation: CASSAGQDVPYEQYF.

This clonotype was observed many times. This chain links TRBV5-1 with TRBJ2-7; D ambiguous. The CDR3 runs to 15 residues. V lost 0 bases to trimming and J lost 2 bases, with 12 bases between them. CDR1 SGHRS and CDR2 YFSETQ come from the germline V gene. The CDR3 DNA reads TGCGCCAGCAGCTTGGAAGGCTTGGGGACCTACGAGCAGTACTTC. Its protein product is CASSLEGLGTYEQYF.

This clonotype was counted many times. The V gene is TRBV29-1, the J gene TRBJ1-4, with no clear D. Trimming stripped 4 bases from V and 0 bases from J, with 6 bases between. The germline gives CDR1 SQVTM, CDR2 ANQGSEA. The length of the CDR3 is 13 residues. The CDR3 DNA reads as TGCAGCGTTGTAGCTCCAACTAATGAAAAACTGTTTTTT. Encoded protein: CSVVAPTNEKLFF.

CDR3 loop: CASRSTLVTEAFF. The DNA of the CDR3 is TGTGCCAGCAGGTCAACCCTGGTCACTGAAGCTTTCTTT. V gene TRBV11-1 combines with J gene TRBJ1-1; no firm D call. There are 13 residues in the CDR3. V lost 6 bases and J 4 bases, leaving 12 bases between the germline ends. From germline, CDR1 is SGHAT and CDR2 FQDESV (reference sequence).